This TCR beta chain was recovered during a study of T cells in Graves' hyperthyroidism and ophthalmopathy. Study-wide background: Any treatment followed the collection of peripheral blood at initial diagnosis.

This clonotype was observed many times. What it binds is not known. Points from the study as a whole: The majority of expanded thyroid clonotypes above 0.001 also appeared in blood.

CDR1 and CDR2 from the germline V gene are LGHNT and FRNRAP. V shed 6 bases and J 4 bases; nucleotides not matched to a gene: 9. The CDR3 totals 15 residues. It was RNA transcripts that yielded the amplified TCR beta CDR3 regions. The HTBI primer set was used in a first-round RT-PCR of the TCR CDR3. MiXCR was run by TCRdb on the multiplex PCR reads, yielding one entry per CDR3 protein. The sample holds approximately 410,000 distinct CDR3 sequences, approximately 14% seen once. Used for diagnoses were clinical symptoms, serum thyroxine and TRAb, thyroid ultrasound and orbital computed tomography. This receptor was obtained from a man between 18 and 35 years old with Graves' ophthalmopathy. This chain links TRBV12-5 with TRBJ2-1; 7 bases align to TRBD2. The material sequenced was blood. CDR3 sequence reads: CASGPGQGGYNEQFF. The CDR3 nucleotides are TGTGCTAGTGGCCCCGGGCAGGGAGGGTACAATGAGCAGTTCTTC.